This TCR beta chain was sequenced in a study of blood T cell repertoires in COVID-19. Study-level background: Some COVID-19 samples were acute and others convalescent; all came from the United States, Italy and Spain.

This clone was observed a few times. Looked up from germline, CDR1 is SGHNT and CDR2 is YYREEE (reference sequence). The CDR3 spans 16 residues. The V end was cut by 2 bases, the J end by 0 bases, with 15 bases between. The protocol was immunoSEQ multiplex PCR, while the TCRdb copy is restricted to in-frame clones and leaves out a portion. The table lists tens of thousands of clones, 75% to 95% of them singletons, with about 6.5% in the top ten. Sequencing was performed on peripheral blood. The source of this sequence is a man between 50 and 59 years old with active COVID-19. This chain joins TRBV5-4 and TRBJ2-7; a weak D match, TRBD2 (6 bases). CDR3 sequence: CASSLAGDPGSYEQYF. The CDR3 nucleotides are TGTGCCAGCAGCTTAGCGGGCGACCCCGGCTCCTACGAGCAGTACTTC. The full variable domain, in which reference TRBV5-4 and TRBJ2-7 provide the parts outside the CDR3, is ETGVTQSPTHLIKTRGQQVTLRCSSQSGHNTVSWYQQALGQGPQFIFQYYREEENGRGNFPPRFSGLQFPNYSSELNVNALELDDSALYLCASSLAGDPGSYEQYFGPGTRLTVT.